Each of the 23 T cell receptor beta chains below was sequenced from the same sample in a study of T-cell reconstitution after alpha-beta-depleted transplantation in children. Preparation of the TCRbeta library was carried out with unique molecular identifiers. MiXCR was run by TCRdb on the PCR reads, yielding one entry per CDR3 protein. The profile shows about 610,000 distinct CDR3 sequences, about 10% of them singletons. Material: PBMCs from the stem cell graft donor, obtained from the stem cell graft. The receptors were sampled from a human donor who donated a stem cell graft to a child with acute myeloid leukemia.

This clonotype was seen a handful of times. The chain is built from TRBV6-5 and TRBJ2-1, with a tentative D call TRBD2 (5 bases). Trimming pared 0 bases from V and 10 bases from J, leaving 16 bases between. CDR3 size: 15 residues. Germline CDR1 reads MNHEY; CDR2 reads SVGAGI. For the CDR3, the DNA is TGTGCCAGCAGTTACTCGGGCCCGGGGTTAGGGGAGCAGTTCTTC. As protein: CASSYSGPGLGEQFF.

The chain's CDR3 is CSASLAGVINEQYF. The CDR3 coding sequence is TGCAGTGCTAGCCTAGCGGGAGTAATCAACGAGCAGTACTTC. V gene TRBV20-1 combines with J gene TRBJ2-7, with TRBD2 matching 10 bases. Per germline, CDR1 DFQATT and CDR2 SNEGSKA (reference sequence). CDR3 length equals 14 residues. Losses at the gene ends were 3 bases for V and 5 bases for J; bases not matched to a gene: 7.

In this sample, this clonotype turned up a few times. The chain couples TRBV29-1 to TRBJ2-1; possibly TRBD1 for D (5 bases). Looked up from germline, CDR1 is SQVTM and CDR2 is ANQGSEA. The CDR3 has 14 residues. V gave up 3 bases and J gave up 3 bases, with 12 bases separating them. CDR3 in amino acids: CSVDRQGGYNEQFF. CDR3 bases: TGCAGCGTTGATAGGCAGGGTGGCTACAATGAGCAGTTCTTC.

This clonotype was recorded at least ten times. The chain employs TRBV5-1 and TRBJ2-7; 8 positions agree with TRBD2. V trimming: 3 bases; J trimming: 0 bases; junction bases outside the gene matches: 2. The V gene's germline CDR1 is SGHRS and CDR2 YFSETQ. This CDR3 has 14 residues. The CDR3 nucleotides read TGCGCCAGCAGCTGGAGCGGGAGCTCCTACGAGCAGTACTTC. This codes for CASSWSGSSYEQYF.

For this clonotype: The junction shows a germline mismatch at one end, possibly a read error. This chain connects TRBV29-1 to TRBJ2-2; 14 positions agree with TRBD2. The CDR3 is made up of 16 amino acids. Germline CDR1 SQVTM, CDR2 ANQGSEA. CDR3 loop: CSVTAGLAGVTGEVFF. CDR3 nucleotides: TGCAGCGTTACCGCGGGACTAGCGGGAGTCACCGGGGAGGTGTTTTTT.

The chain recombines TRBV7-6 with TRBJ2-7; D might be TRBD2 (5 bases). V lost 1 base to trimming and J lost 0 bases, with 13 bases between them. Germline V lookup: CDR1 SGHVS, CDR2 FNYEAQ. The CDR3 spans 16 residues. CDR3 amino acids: CASSLVSGKVSYEQYF. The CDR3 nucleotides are TGTGCCAGCAGCTTAGTTTCGGGGAAAGTCTCCTACGAGCAGTACTTC.

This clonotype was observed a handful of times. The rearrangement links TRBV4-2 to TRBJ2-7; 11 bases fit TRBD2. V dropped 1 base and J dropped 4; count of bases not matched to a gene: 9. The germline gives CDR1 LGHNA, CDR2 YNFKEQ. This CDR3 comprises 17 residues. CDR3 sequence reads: CASSQVTDLAGGYEQYF. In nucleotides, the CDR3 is TGTGCCAGCAGCCAAGTTACAGACCTAGCGGGAGGTTACGAGCAGTACTTC.

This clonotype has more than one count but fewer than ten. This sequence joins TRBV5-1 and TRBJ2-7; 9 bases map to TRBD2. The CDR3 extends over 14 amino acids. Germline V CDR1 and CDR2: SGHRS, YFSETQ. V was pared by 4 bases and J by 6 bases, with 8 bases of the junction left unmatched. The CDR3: CASSPAGTSREQYF. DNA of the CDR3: TGCGCCAGCAGCCCAGCCGGGACTAGCCGCGAGCAGTACTTC.

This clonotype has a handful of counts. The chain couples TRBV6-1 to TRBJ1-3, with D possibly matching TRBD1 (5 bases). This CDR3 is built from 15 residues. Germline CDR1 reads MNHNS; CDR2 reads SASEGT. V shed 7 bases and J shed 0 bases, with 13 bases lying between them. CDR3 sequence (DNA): TGTGCCAGCACCGACGCGGGGGACTCTGGAAACACCATATATTTT. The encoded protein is CASTDAGDSGNTIYF.

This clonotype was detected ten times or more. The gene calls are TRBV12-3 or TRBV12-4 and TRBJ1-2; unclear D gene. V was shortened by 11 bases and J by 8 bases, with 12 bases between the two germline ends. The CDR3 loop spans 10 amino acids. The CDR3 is CAGRAEGYTF. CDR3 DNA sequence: TGTGCCGGGAGAGCGGAGGGCTACACCTTC.

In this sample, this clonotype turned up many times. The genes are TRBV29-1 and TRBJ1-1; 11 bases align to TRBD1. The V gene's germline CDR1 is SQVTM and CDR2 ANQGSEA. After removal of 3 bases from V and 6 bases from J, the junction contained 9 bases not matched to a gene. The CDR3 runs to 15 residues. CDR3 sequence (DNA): TGCAGCGTTGATGGCTTACCGGGACAGGGGGCTGAAGCTTTCTTT. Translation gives CSVDGLPGQGAEAFF.

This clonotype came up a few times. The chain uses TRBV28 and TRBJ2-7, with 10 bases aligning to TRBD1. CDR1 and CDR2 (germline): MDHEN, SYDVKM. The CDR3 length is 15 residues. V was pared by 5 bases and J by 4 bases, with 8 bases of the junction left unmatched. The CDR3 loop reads CASSPRTGGPYEQYF. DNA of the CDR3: TGTGCCAGCAGTCCAAGGACAGGGGGTCCTTACGAGCAGTACTTC.

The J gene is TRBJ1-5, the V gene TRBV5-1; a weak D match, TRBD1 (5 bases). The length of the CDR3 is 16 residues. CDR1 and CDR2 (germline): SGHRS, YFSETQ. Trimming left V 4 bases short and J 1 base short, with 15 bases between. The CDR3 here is CASSPQGRSSNQPQHF. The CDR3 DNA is TGCGCCAGCAGCCCCCAGGGACGGTCGAGCAATCAGCCCCAGCATTTT. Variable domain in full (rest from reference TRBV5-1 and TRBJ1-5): KAGVTQTPRYLIKTRGQQVTLSCSPISGHRSVSWYQQTPGQGLQFLFEYFSETQRNKGNFPGRFSGRQFSNSRSEMNVSTLELGDSALYLCASSPQGRSSNQPQHFGDGTRLSIL.

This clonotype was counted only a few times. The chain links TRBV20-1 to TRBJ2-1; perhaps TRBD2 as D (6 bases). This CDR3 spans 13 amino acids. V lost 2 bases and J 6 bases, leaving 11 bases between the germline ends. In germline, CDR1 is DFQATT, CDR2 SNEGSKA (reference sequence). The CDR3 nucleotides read TGCAGTGCTAGAAGGGACTCCCCCAATGAGCAGTTCTTC. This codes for CSARRDSPNEQFF.

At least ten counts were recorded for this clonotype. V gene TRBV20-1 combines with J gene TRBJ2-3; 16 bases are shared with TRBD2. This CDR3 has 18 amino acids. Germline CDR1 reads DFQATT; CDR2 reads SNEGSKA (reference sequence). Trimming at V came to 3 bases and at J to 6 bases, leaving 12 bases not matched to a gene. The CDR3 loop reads CSASSPGTSGRARDTQYF. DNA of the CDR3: TGCAGTGCTAGTTCGCCGGGGACTAGCGGGAGGGCCAGGGATACGCAGTATTTT.

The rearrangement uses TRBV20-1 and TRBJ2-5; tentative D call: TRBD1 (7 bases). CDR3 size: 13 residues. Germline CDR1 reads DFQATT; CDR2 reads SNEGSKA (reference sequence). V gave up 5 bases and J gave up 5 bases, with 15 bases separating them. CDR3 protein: CSARQGGGETQYF. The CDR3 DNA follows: TGCAGTGCTCGACAGGGAGGAGGGGAGACCCAGTACTTC.

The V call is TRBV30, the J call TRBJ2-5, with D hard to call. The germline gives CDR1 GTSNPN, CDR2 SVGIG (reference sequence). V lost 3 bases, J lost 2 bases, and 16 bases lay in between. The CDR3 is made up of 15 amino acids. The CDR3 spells CAWRAGVAEQETQYF. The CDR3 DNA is TGTGCCTGGAGGGCTGGTGTGGCAGAACAAGAGACCCAGTACTTC.

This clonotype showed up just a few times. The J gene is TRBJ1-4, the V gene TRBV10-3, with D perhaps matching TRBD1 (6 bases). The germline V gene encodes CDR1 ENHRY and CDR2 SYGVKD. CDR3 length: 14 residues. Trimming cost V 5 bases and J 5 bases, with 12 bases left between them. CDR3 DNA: TGTGCCATCAGTCCAGGGGATTGGAATGAAAAACTGTTTTTT. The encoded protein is CAISPGDWNEKLFF.

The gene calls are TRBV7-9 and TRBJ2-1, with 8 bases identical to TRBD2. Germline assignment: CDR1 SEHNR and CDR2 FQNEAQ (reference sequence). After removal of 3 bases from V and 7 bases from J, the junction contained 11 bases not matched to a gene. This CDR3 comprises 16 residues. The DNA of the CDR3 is TGTGCCAGCAGCTTTAGGGTGGCGGGAGGAAAAAATGAGCAGTTCTTC. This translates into CASSFRVAGGKNEQFF.

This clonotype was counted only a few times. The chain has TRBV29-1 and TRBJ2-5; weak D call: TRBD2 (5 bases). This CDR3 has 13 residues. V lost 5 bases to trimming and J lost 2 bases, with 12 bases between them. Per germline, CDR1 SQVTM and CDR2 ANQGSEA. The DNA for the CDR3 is TGCAGCGTTTCCGCGACTAAACAAGAGACCCAGTACTTC. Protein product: CSVSATKQETQYF.

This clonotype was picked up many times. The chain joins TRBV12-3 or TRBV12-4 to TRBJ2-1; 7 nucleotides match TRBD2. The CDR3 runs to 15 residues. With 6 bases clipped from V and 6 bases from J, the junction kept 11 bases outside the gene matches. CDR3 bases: TGTGCCAGCAGCACCCGGACTAGTTCCAGCAATGAGCAGTTCTTC. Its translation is CASSTRTSSSNEQFF.

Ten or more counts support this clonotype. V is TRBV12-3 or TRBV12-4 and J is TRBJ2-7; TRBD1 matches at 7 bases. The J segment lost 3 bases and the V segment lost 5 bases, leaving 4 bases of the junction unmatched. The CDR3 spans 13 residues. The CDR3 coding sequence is TGTGCCAGCAGTCTAACAGGGGTCTACGAGCAGTACTTC. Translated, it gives CASSLTGVYEQYF.

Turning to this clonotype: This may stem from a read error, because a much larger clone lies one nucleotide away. The CDR3 spells CASSLVQVNTEAFF. As DNA, the CDR3 is TGTGCCAGCAGCTTAGTACAGGTGAACACTGAAGCTTTCTTT. The gene calls are TRBV7-9 and TRBJ1-1; D possibly corresponds to TRBD1 (5 bases). Germline V CDR1 and CDR2: SEHNR, FQNEAQ (reference sequence). This CDR3 is built from 14 residues. V lost 1 base, J lost 0 bases, and 6 bases lay in between.